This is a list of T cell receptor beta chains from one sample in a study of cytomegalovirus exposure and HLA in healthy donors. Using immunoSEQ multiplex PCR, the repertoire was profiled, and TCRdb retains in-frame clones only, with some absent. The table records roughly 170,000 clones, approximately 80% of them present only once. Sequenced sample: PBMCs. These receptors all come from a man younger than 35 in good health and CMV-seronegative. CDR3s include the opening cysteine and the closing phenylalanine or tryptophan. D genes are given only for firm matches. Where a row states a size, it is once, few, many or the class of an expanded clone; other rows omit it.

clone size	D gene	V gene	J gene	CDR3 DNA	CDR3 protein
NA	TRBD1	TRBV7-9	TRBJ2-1	TGTGCCATCTCCGGGACAGGATACAATGAGCAGTTCTTC	CAISGTGYNEQFF
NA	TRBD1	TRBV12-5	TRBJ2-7	TGTGCTAGTGGTTGGACAGGGCAGTCCTACGAGCAGTACTTC	CASGWTGQSYEQYF
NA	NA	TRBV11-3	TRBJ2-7	TGTGCCAGCAGCTTTGGGGGGACCTGGAGGGAGCAGTACTTC	CASSFGGTWREQYF
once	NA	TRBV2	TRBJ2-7	TGTGCCAGCAATTATAATGGGCTCCTCTACGAGCAGTACTTC	CASNYNGLLYEQYF
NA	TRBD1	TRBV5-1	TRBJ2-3	TGCGCCAGCAGCCCTGGACAGGCCACAGATACGCAGTATTTT	CASSPGQATDTQYF
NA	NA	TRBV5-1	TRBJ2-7	TGCGCCAGCAGCTTGGTCGGGGAATCCTACGAGCAGTACTTC	CASSLVGESYEQYF
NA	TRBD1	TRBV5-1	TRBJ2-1	TGCGCCAGCAGCATGGGACAGAACTACAATGAGCAGTTCTTC	CASSMGQNYNEQFF
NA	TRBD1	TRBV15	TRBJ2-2	TGTGCCACCAGCAGAGACCGACAGGGGGCCGGGGAGCTGTTTTTT	CATSRDRQGAGELFF
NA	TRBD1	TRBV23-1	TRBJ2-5	TGCGCCAGCAGTCATTTCCGGGACAGCCAAGAGACCCAGTACTTC	CASSHFRDSQETQYF
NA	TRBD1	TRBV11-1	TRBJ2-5	TGTGCCAGCAGCCCGAGGGCCAGGGGGCAGGAGACCCAGTACTTC	CASSPRARGQETQYF
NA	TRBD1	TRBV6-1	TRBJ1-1	TGTGCCAGCAGTGGTCCATCGACAGGGTCGGGCACTGAAGCTTTCTTT	CASSGPSTGSGTEAFF
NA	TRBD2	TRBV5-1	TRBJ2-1	TGCGCCAGCAGCTTGTTAGGGACTAGCGGGGATTCTAGCTCCTACAATGAGCAGTTCTTC	CASSLLGTSGDSSSYNEQFF
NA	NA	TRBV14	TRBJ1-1	TGTGCCAGCAGCCGAACAGGCAGTGGAGCTTTCTTT	CASSRTGSGAFF
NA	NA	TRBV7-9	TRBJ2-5	TGTGCCAGCAGCTCCGGACTACTTTCCGGCGGGGAGACCCAGTACTTC	CASSSGLLSGGETQYF
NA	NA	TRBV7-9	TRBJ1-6	TGTGCCAGCAGCTTAGACAGAACCTATAATTCACCCCTCCACTTT	CASSLDRTYNSPLHF
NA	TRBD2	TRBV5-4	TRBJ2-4	TGTGCCAGCAGCTCCGGGGGGGGCATTCAGTACTTC	CASSSGGGIQYF
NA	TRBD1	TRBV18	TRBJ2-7	TGTGCCAGCACAGAGACAGGGATGGCCTACGAGCAGTACTTC	CASTETGMAYEQYF
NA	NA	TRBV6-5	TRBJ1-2	TGTGCCAGCAGTTACGTGCGGTCCCTAGGTGGCTACACCTTC	CASSYVRSLGGYTF
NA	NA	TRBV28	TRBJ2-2	TGTGCCAGCAGTTTACTAAGGAACACCGGGGAGCTGTTTTTT	CASSLLRNTGELFF
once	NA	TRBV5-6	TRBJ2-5	TGTGCCAGCAGCCTTCGGACACGCCAGCAAGAGACCCAGTACTTC	CASSLRTRQQETQYF